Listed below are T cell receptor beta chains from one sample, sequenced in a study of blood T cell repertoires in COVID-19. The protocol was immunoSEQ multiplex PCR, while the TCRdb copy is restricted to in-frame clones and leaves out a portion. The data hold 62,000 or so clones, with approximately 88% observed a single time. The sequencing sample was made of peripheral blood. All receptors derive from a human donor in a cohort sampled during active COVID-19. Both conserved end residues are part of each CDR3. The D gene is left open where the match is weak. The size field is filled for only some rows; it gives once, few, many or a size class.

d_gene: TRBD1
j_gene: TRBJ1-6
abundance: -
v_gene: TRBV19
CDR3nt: TGTGCCAGTAGCCCGGGACAGATTAAGTCACCCCTCCACTTT
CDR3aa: CASSPGQIKSPLHF

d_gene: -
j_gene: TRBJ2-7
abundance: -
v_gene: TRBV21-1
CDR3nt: TGTGCCGGCCGGGACAGGGGACCCGAGCAGTACTTC
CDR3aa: CAGRDRGPEQYF

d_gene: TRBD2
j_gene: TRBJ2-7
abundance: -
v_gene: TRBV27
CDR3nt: TGTGCCAGCAGGAATTTAGGGCTAGCGGACGCCTACGAGCAGTACTTC
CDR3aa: CASRNLGLADAYEQYF

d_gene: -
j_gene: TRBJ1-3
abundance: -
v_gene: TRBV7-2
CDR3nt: TGTGCCAGCAGGGTGTTCAGTTCCTCTGGAAACACCATATATTTT
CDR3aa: CASRVFSSSGNTIYF

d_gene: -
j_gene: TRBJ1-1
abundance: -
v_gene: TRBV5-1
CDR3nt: TGCGCCAGCAGTTCTCTCCGCGCCACTGAAGCTTTCTTT
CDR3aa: CASSSLRATEAFF

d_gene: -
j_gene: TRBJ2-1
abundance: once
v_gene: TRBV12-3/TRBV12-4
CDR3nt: TGTGCCAGCAGTTTGAGAGACAAACAGTTCTTC
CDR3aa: CASSLRDKQFF

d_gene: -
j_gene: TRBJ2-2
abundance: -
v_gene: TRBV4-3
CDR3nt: TGCGCCAGCAGCCAAGATTCCCTAGTTAACGGGGAGCTGTTTTTT
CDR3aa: CASSQDSLVNGELFF

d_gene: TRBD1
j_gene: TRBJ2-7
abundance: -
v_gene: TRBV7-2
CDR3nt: TGTGCCAGCAGCTCCAGGGGGCTTTACGAGCAGTACTTC
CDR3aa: CASSSRGLYEQYF

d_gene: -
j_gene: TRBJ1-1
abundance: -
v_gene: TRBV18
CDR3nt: TGTGCCAGCTCACCACCGGGTGTCTCCAGGGATCGAGAAGCTTTCTTT
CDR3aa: CASSPPGVSRDREAFF

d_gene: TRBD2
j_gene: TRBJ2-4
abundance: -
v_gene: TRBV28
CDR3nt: TGTGCCAGCAGTCGGTCACTAGCGGGAGGTTTCATTCAGTACTTC
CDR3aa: CASSRSLAGGFIQYF